The rows below give T cell receptor beta chains drawn from one sample of a study of blood T cells in healthy people across ages. TCRdb recomputed calls from the 5' RACE reads with MiXCR, one row per CDR3 protein. The sample lists hundreds of thousands of distinct CDR3 sequences; about three fifths were seen once. The specimen sequenced was blood. Every receptor here comes from a man aged 25 to 45 in good health. CDR3s leave out the opening cysteine and the closing phenylalanine or tryptophan. A D gene is named only where the DNA matches it firmly.

v_call	d_call	j_call	cdr3_length	cdr3_aa
TRBV11-2	TRBD2	TRBJ2-3	14	ASSPRGGRAGDTQY
TRBV4-3	TRBD2	-	13	ASSQDGLADHEQY
TRBV2	-	-	10	ASSVIPETQY
TRBV11-2	-	TRBJ1-4	13	ASSENRGFNEKLF
TRBV7-2	-	TRBJ2-7	12	ASSPRPNSYEQY
TRBV20-1	-	TRBJ2-4	12	SARESGTMDIQY
TRBV7-9	-	TRBJ1-2	13	ASSLDSLILYGYT
TRBV28	-	TRBJ1-1	9	ASKWGTEAF
TRBV6-6	-	TRBJ2-2	15	ASSYLGPTSNRGELF
TRBV9	-	TRBJ2-1	11	ASSGPSYNEQF
TRBV20-1	TRBD2	TRBJ2-7	13	SAREAAGLHYEQY
TRBV7-2	TRBD1	TRBJ2-7	15	ASSLGDRGRIIEEQY
TRBV7-2	TRBD2	TRBJ2-7	14	ASSDPGSGRSYEQY
TRBV29-1	-	TRBJ2-3	12	SASEGGMPDTQY
TRBV28	-	TRBJ1-2	11	ASTSAGHYGYT
TRBV6-2/TRBV6-3	-	TRBJ2-3	14	ASSSGQAASTDTQY
TRBV7-3	TRBD1	TRBJ2-5	15	ASSPPGTGVYQETQY
TRBV20-1	TRBD2	TRBJ2-7	11	SAGTSTDYEQY
TRBV20-1	TRBD1	TRBJ2-7	10	SAATGGDEQY